Following are 30 T cell receptor beta chains from one sample sequenced in a study of blood T cells in healthy people across ages. The second PCR ran about 7 to 12 cycles with a sample-barcoded 5' primer and J-beta primers. A single record per CDR3 protein comes from TCRdb applying MiXCR to the 5' RACE reads. The data contain around 1,600,000 distinct CDR3 sequences, roughly two fifths of them seen just once; the ten biggest clones take up around 4%. Sequenced input: blood. The receptors were gathered from a woman aged 18-29 years in good health.

This clonotype was found a few times. This chain uses TRBV7-9 with TRBJ2-3; D is unclear. The CDR3 length is 15 residues. Germline values: CDR1 SEHNR, CDR2 FQNEAQ (reference sequence). V was shortened by 2 bases and J by 0 bases, with 9 bases between the two germline ends. CDR3 nucleotides: TGTGCCAGCAGCTTACGAACAACTAGCACAGATACGCAGTATTTT. It is translated as CASSLRTTSTDTQYF.

J is TRBJ1-1 and V is TRBV6-5, with 7 bases fitting TRBD1. V was clipped by 2 bases and J by 5 bases; unmatched bases: 8. Germline V gene lookup returns CDR1 MNHEY and CDR2 SVGAGI. CDR3 length equals 15 residues. The CDR3 DNA is TGTGCCAGCAGTTACGCCGGGACAGAGGAAACTGAAGCTTTCTTT. Encoded protein: CASSYAGTEETEAFF.

The rearrangement joins TRBV20-1 to TRBJ1-2; TRBD1 matches at 7 bases. This CDR3 comprises 12 residues. The germline V gene has CDR1 DFQATT and CDR2 SNEGSKA (reference sequence). V lost 8 bases, J lost 8 bases, and 11 bases stayed unmatched. CDR3: CSNWDRARGYTF. The CDR3 DNA follows: TGCAGTAACTGGGACAGAGCACGGGGCTACACCTTC.

J is TRBJ2-1 and V is TRBV4-1; no clear D. Per germline, CDR1 MGHRA and CDR2 YSYEKL. There are 14 residues in the CDR3. V was pared by 4 bases and J by 7 bases, with 14 bases between. The CDR3 DNA reads as TGCGCCAGCAGCCCCGAGGCAGGTCGGAATGAGCAGTTCTTC. The encoded protein is CASSPEAGRNEQFF.

As to this clonotype: An end of the junction differs from the germline gene, which may be a read error. V is TRBV7-2 and J is TRBJ1-5; TRBD1 is a possible D gene (5 bases). This CDR3 is built from 14 residues. CDR1 and CDR2 from the germline V gene are SGHTA and FQGNSA. Here the CDR3 reads CAGSSVGTNQPQHF. The CDR3 region has the DNA TGTGCCGGCAGCTCTGTCGGGACGAATCAGCCCCAGCATTTT.

The V and J genes are TRBV20-1 and TRBJ1-5, with D possibly TRBD1 on 6 matching bases. V was pared by 3 bases and J by 6 bases, with 15 bases between. The CDR3 runs to 14 residues. Germline V gives CDR1 DFQATT, CDR2 SNEGSKA (reference sequence). In DNA, the CDR3 is TGCAGTGCTAGCAGGGGAGGGCCTAGTCAGCCCCAGCATTTT. Its translation: CSASRGGPSQPQHF.

Only a few counts were recorded for this clonotype. The chain is built from TRBV12-3 or TRBV12-4 and TRBJ2-1; TRBD2 aligns across 11 bases. The DNA matches TRBJ2-7 better at its end, which makes the J call doubtful. The CDR3 consists of 15 residues. The CDR3 DNA follows: TGTGCCAGCACCATAGCGGGAGGGCCGGACAATGAGCAGTACTTC. Encoded protein: CASTIAGGPDNEQYF.

The V gene is TRBV12-3 or TRBV12-4, the J gene TRBJ2-5; perhaps TRBD2 as D (7 bases). Trimming removed 2 bases at V and 4 bases at J, with 23 bases between. This CDR3 has 18 residues. Here the CDR3 DNA reads TGTGCCAGCAGTTTATTAGGTGGGAGGGGGGGGGTTTTAGAGACCCAGTACTTC. It translates to CASSLLGGRGGVLETQYF.

This clonotype was found a few times. The chain links TRBV7-2 to TRBJ2-7; 12 nucleotides match TRBD2. Trimming took 5 bases from V and 2 from J; bases not matched to a gene: 4. Germline V gives CDR1 SGHTA, CDR2 FQGNSA. The CDR3 extends over 15 amino acids. CDR3 sequence (DNA): TGTGCCAGCAGCGTCGGACTAGCGGGACCCTACGAGCAGTACTTC. Translated, it gives CASSVGLAGPYEQYF.

This clonotype came up a few times. The V call is TRBV4-2, the J call TRBJ2-3; either TRBD1 or TRBD2 may supply D (5 bases each). V shed 3 bases and J shed 0 bases, with 13 bases lying between them. The germline gives CDR1 LGHNA, CDR2 YNFKEQ. This CDR3 spans 16 amino acids. This chain's CDR3 is CASSQDPGPSTDTQYF. In nucleotides, the CDR3 is TGTGCCAGCAGCCAGGATCCGGGACCCAGCACAGATACGCAGTATTTT.

This clonotype was recorded at least ten times. This chain joins TRBV12-3 or TRBV12-4 and TRBJ2-1; D unclear. Between the trimmed V and J ends, which lost 6 bases and 0 bases, there was a span of 6 bases. CDR3 size: 13 residues. DNA for the CDR3: TGTGCCAGCAGGTCCCGCTCCTACAATGAGCAGTTCTTC. As protein: CASRSRSYNEQFF.

The V gene is TRBV6-5, the J gene TRBJ2-7, with TRBD2 as a possible D gene (5 bases). V lost 1 base to trimming and J lost 0 bases, with 7 bases between them. CDR1 is MNHEY and CDR2 is SVGAGI in the germline V gene. The CDR3 consists of 14 residues. The CDR3 sequence: CASSYLGDSYEQYF. In DNA form, the CDR3 reads TGTGCCAGCAGTTACTTGGGAGACTCCTACGAGCAGTACTTC.

The rearrangement uses TRBV9 and TRBJ2-1, with D possibly matching TRBD2 (6 bases). The germline V and J ends were trimmed by 0 bases and 8 bases, with 18 bases remaining between them. Germline CDR1 is SGDLS and CDR2 is YYNGEE. The CDR3 loop spans 16 amino acids. CDR3 amino acids: CASSVGWDSRRDEQFF. In nucleotides, the CDR3 is TGTGCCAGCAGCGTAGGGTGGGACTCGCGGCGCGATGAGCAGTTCTTC.

This rearrangement joins TRBV12-3 or TRBV12-4 to TRBJ2-6, with D hard to call. This CDR3 region has 14 residues. V was trimmed by 8 bases and J by 0 bases, leaving 8 bases between them. CDR3 bases: TGTGCCAGCTCTGAAACCTCTGGGGCCAACGTCCTGACTTTC. Amino acid sequence: CASSETSGANVLTF.

This clonotype appeared a few times. This chain links TRBV5-6 with TRBJ2-1; 11 nucleotides match TRBD2. J gave up 4 bases and V 4 bases, and 7 bases lay outside the gene matches. This CDR3 is 16 amino acids long. CDR1 and CDR2 from the germline V gene are SGHDT and YYEEEE. CDR3 nucleotides: TGTGCCAGCAGCCTGGGACTAGCGGTCCCATACAATGAGCAGTTCTTC. This sequence encodes CASSLGLAVPYNEQFF.

The rearrangement uses TRBV7-2 and TRBJ2-7; D is unresolved. The CDR3 is 15 amino acids. Trimming cost V 5 bases and J 7 bases, with 21 bases left between them. Germline V gives CDR1 SGHTA, CDR2 FQGNSA. CDR3 DNA sequence: TGTGCCAGCAGCCCCGGTGGAACATCTTACAAGGAGCAGTACTTC. Residues: CASSPGGTSYKEQYF. The variable domain in full, with the rest retrieved from reference TRBV7-2 and TRBJ2-7, is GAGVSQSPSNKVTEKGKDVELRCDPISGHTALYWYRQSLGQGLEFLIYFQGNSAPDKSGLPSDRFSAERTGGSVSTLTIQRTQQEDSAVYLCASSPGGTSYKEQYFGPGTRLTVT.

The chain has TRBV20-1 and TRBJ1-4; D may be TRBD1 (6 bases). The germline gives CDR1 DFQATT, CDR2 SNEGSKA (reference sequence). CDR3 length: 14 residues. V was pared by 3 bases and J by 8 bases, with 16 bases between. CDR3: CSARAGGAREKLFF. The CDR3 DNA reads TGCAGTGCTAGGGCTGGGGGGGCTAGAGAAAAACTGTTTTTT.

This clonotype was seen a few times. The rearrangement joins TRBV6-5 to TRBJ2-5; the D gene is possibly TRBD1 (8 bases). The CDR3 loop spans 13 amino acids. Germline assignment: CDR1 MNHEY and CDR2 SVGAGI. The V gene lost 6 bases and the J gene lost 11 bases, with 19 bases spanning the gap. The CDR3 DNA is TGTGCCAGCAGGCATAGACAGGGGAGGGAGCAGTACTTC. This codes for CASRHRQGREQYF.

The V gene is TRBV6-2 or TRBV6-3, the J gene TRBJ2-7, with D perhaps TRBD1 (6 bases). The CDR3 sequence is 14 residues long. With 6 bases removed from V and 2 bases from J, the gap between germline ends came to 14 bases. Germline loops: CDR1 MNHEY, CDR2 SVGEGT. As DNA, the CDR3 is TGTGCCAGCAGCGATTACAGGGTCCCCTACGAGCAGTACTTC. Amino acid sequence: CASSDYRVPYEQYF.

The chain carries TRBV12-3 or TRBV12-4 and TRBJ1-1; D unresolved. The V and J ends lost 3 bases and 3 bases respectively, with 17 bases between them. The CDR3 loop spans 16 amino acids. This CDR3 is CASSFFGWGGDTEAFF. The CDR3 DNA follows: TGTGCCAGCAGTTTTTTTGGCTGGGGTGGGGACACTGAAGCTTTCTTT.

The chain links TRBV7-8 to TRBJ1-2; no reliable D call. The CDR3 length is 16 residues. From germline, CDR1 is SGHVS and CDR2 FQNEAQ. V dropped 0 bases and J dropped 6 bases, with 17 bases sitting between them. CDR3 region: CASSLARGLRENGYTF. CDR3 in DNA: TGTGCCAGCAGCTTAGCCCGGGGTTTGAGGGAGAATGGCTACACCTTC.

The CDR3 reads CASSLLGTSNTEAFF. In DNA form, the CDR3 reads TGTGCCAGCAGTTTATTGGGCACCTCGAACACTGAAGCTTTCTTT. This chain links TRBV27 with TRBJ1-1, with unresolved D. Germline V gene sequence: CDR1 MNHEY, CDR2 SMNVEV (reference sequence). Trimming cost V 1 base and J 1 base, with 10 bases left between them. CDR3 length equals 15 residues.

The J gene is TRBJ2-3, the V gene TRBV15; D gene ambiguous. CDR3 length equals 17 residues. V was pared by 0 bases and J by 0 bases, with 13 bases between. Germline V gene lookup returns CDR1 LNHNV and CDR2 YYDKDF (reference sequence). The CDR3 is CATSRDNLLSSTDTQYF. The CDR3 DNA reads as TGTGCCACCAGCAGAGACAACCTCCTTTCTAGCACAGATACGCAGTATTTT.

The chain uses TRBV30 and TRBJ2-7; D is possibly TRBD1 (5 bases). The germline V gene has CDR1 GTSNPN and CDR2 SVGIG (reference sequence). The CDR3 extends over 10 amino acids. V was trimmed by 5 bases and J by 9 bases, leaving 11 bases between them. The CDR3 sequence is CAWGGATQYF. The CDR3 nucleotides read TGTGCCTGGGGTGGGGCGACGCAGTACTTC.

This chain uses TRBV2 with TRBJ1-2, with D uncertain. Trimming cost V 5 bases and J 0 bases, with 10 bases left between them. Germline loops: CDR1 SNHLY, CDR2 FYNNEI. The CDR3 covers 14 residues. This chain's CDR3 is CASSTTGANYGYTF. The CDR3 coding sequence is TGTGCCAGCAGTACGACCGGGGCTAACTATGGCTACACCTTC.

The chain is built from TRBV2 and TRBJ1-1, with a weak D call TRBD1 (5 bases). The CDR3 totals 14 residues. V lost 7 bases and J lost 1, with 13 bases in between. Germline V CDR1 and CDR2: SNHLY, FYNNEI. DNA for the CDR3: TGTGCCAGCAATATCGGTGGGGGGAACACTGAAGCTTTCTTT. Amino acid sequence: CASNIGGGNTEAFF.

This clonotype was seen a handful of times. The CDR3: CASTGRMNTEAFF. The CDR3 nucleotides read TGTGCCAGCACGGGACGGATGAACACTGAAGCTTTCTTT. V and J are TRBV6-1 and TRBJ1-1, with a possible D match to TRBD1 (5 bases). Trimming cost V 7 bases and J 0 bases, with 9 bases left between them. The CDR3 is 13 residues long. Germline values: CDR1 MNHNS, CDR2 SASEGT.

The chain couples TRBV20-1 to TRBJ1-2; D is undetermined. Trimming cost V 6 bases and J 7 bases, with 18 bases left between them. The CDR3 has 13 residues. The V gene's germline CDR1 is DFQATT and CDR2 SNEGSKA (reference sequence). CDR3 residues: CSAPIIPAGGYTF. The CDR3 coding sequence is TGCAGTGCCCCCATAATTCCGGCGGGTGGCTACACCTTC.

The V and J genes are TRBV5-1 and TRBJ2-1; D unresolved. The ends were cut back, 0 bases at V and 10 bases at J, with 17 bases in the middle. Germline V gives CDR1 SGHRS, CDR2 YFSETQ. The CDR3 is 15 residues long. In nucleotides, the CDR3 is TGCGCCAGCAGCTTGGATTTTCCCACTGAGGACGAGCAGTTCTTC. This translates into CASSLDFPTEDEQFF.

Points on this clonotype: Germline and junction disagree at one end, which may indicate a read error. The rearrangement joins TRBV29-1 to TRBJ2-1; maybe TRBD1 (6 bases). The CDR3 loop spans 14 amino acids. In germline, CDR1 is SQVTM, CDR2 ANQGSEA. Here the CDR3 DNA reads TGCGGCGTTAACCCGGGACAAGATTACAATGAGCAGTTCTTC. It codes for CGVNPGQDYNEQFF.